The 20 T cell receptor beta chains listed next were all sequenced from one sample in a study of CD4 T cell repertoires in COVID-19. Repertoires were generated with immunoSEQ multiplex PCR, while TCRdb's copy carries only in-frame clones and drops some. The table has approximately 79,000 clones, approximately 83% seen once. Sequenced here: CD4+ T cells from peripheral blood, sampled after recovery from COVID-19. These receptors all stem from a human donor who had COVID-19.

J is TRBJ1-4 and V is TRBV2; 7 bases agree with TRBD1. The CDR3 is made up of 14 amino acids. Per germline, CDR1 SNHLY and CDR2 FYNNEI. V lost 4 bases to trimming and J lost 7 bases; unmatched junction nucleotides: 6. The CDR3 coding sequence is TGTGCCAGCAGTGTGCAGGGGGGGACTGAAAAACTGTTTTTT. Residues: CASSVQGGTEKLFF. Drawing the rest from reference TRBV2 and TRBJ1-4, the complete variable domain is EPEVTQTPSHQVTQMGQEVILRCVPISNHLYFYWYRQILGQKVEFLVSFYNNEISEKSEIFDDQFSVERPDGSNFTLKIRSTKLEDSAMYFCASSVQGGTEKLFFGSGTQLSVL.

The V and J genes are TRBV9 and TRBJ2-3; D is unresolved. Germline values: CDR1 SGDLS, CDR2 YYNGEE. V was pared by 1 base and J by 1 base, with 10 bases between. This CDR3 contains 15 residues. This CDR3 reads CASSVSAFGTDTQYF. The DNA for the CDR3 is TGTGCCAGCAGCGTATCGGCCTTCGGCACAGATACGCAGTATTTT.

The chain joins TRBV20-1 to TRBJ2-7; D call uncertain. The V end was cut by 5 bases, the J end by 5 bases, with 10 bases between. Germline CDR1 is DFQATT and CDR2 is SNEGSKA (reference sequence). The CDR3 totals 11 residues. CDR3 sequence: CSAGFGNEQYF. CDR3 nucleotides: TGCAGTGCTGGATTCGGAAACGAGCAGTACTTC.

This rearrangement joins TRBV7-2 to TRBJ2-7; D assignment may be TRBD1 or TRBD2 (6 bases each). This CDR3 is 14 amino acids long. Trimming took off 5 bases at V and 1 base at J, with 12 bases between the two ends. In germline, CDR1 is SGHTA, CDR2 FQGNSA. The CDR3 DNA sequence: TGTGCCAGCAGCCAAGGGGGGAGTTCCTACGAGCAGTACTTC. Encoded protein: CASSQGGSSYEQYF.

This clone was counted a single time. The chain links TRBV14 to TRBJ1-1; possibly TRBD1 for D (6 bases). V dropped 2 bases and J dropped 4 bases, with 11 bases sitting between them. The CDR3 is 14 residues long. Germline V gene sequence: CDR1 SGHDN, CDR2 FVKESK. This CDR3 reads CASSQNTGSTEAFF. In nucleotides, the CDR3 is TGTGCCAGCAGCCAAAACACAGGGAGCACTGAAGCTTTCTTT.

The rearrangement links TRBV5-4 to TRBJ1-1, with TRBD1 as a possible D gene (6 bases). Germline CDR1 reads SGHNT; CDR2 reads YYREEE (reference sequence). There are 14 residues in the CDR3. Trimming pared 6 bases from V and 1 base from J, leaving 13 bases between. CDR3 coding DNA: TGTGCCAGCAAGGACAGCGAGACGAACACTGAAGCTTTCTTT. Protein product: CASKDSETNTEAFF.

The CDR3: CASSLDRGTEAFF. In DNA form, the CDR3 reads TGTGCCAGCAGCCTTGACAGGGGGACTGAAGCTTTCTTT. The chain has TRBV11-3 and TRBJ1-1; 9 nucleotides agree with TRBD1. The V segment lost 5 bases and the J segment 5 bases; nucleotides outside the gene matches: 3. CDR1 is SGHNT and CDR2 is YENEEA in the germline V gene. This CDR3 region has 13 residues.

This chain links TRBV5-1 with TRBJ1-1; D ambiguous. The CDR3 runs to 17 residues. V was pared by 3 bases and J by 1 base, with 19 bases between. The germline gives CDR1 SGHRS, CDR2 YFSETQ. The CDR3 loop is CASSSVPPSASNTEAFF. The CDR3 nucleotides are TGCGCCAGCAGCTCCGTTCCTCCATCCGCCTCGAACACTGAAGCTTTCTTT.

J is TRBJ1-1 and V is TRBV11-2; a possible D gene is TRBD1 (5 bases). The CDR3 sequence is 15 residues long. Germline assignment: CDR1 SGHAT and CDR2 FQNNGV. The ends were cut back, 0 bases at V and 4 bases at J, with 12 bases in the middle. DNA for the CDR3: TGTGCCAGCAGCTTAGATATGGTGGGGGGCACTGAAGCTTTCTTT. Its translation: CASSLDMVGGTEAFF.

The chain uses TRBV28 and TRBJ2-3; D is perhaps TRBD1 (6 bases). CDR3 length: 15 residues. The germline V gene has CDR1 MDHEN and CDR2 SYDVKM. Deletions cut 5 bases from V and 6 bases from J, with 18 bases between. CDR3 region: CASSDNRDIWDTQYF. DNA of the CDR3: TGTGCCAGCAGTGATAACCGGGACATATGGGATACGCAGTATTTT.

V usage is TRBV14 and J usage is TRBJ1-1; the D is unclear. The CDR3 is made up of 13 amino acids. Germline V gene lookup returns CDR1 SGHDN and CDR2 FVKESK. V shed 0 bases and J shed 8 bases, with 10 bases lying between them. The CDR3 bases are TGTGCCAGCAGCCAAGATGGAGGAGGGGAAGCTTTCTTT. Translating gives CASSQDGGGEAFF.

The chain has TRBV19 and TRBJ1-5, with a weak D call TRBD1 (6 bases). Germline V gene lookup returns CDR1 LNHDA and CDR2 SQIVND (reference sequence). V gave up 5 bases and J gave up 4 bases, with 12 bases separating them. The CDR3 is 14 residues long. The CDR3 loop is CASSWGRENQPQHF. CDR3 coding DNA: TGTGCCAGTAGTTGGGGGCGCGAGAATCAGCCCCAGCATTTT. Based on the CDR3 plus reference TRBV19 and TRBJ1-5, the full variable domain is DGGITQSPKYLFRKEGQNVTLSCEQNLNHDAMYWYRQDPGQGLRLIYYSQIVNDFQKGDIAEGYSVSREKKESFPLTVTSAQKNPTAFYLCASSWGRENQPQHFGDGTRLSIL.

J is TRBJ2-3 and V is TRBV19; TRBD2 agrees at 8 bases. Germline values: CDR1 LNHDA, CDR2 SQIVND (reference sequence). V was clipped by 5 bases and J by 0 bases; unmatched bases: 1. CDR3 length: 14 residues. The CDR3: CASSERGSTDTQYF. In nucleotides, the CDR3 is TGTGCCAGTAGTGAGCGGGGGAGCACAGATACGCAGTATTTT.

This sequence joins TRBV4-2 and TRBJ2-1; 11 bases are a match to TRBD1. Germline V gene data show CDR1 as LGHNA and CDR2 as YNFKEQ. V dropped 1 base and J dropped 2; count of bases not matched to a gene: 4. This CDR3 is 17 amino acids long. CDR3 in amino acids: CASSQGLGQGAYNEQFF. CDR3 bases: TGTGCCAGCAGCCAAGGCCTGGGACAGGGGGCCTACAATGAGCAGTTCTTC.

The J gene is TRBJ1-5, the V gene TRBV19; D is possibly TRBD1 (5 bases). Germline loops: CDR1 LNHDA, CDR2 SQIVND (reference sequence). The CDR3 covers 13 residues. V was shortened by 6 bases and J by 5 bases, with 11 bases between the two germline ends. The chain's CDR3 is CASSGVRDQPQHF. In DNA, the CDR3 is TGTGCCAGTAGCGGCGTCAGGGATCAGCCCCAGCATTTT.

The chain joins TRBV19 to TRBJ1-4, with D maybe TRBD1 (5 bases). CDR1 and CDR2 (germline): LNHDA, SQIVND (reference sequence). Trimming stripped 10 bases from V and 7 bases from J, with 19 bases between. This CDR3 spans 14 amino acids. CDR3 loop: CATLPGGVGEKLFF. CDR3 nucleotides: TGTGCCACCCTTCCCGGAGGGGTAGGTGAAAAACTGTTTTTT.

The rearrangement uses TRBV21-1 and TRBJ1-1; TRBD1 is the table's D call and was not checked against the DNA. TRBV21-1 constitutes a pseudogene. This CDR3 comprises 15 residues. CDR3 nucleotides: TGTGCCAGCAGCCCCACCCGGCAGGGGAACACTGAAGCTTTCTTT. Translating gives CASSPTRQGNTEAFF.

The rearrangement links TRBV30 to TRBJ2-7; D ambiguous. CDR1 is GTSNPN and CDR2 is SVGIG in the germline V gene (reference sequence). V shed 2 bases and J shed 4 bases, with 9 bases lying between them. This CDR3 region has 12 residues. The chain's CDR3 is CAWSKAVYEQYF. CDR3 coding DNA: TGTGCCTGGAGTAAGGCAGTATACGAGCAGTACTTC. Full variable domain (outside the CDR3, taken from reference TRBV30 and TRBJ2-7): SQTIHQWPATLVQPVGSPLSLECTVEGTSNPNLYWYRQAAGRGLQLLFYSVGIGQISSEVPQNLSASRPQDRQFILSSKKLLLSDSGFYLCAWSKAVYEQYFGPGTRLTVT.

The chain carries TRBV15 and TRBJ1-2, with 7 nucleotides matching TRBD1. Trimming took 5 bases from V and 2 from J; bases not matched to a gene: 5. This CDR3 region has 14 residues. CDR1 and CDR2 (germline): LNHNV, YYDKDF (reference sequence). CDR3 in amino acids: CATSQIQGNYGYTF. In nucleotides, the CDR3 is TGTGCCACCAGCCAAATACAGGGGAACTATGGCTACACCTTC.

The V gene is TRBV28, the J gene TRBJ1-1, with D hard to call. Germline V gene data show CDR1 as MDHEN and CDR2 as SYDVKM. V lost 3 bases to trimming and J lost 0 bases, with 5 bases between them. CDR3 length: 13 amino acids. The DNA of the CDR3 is TGTGCCAGCAGTTTTCGGATGAACACTGAAGCTTTCTTT. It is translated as CASSFRMNTEAFF.